The TCR beta chain described here comes from a study of blood T cell repertoires in COVID-19. In the study overall: The origin of the acute and convalescent COVID-19 samples was the United States, Italy and Spain. PBMCs, B-cell-depleted T cells, or T cells provided the cDNA or gDNA that made up the material.

CDR3 length equals 14 residues. CDR1 is LNHDA and CDR2 is SQIVND in the germline V gene (reference sequence). Germline trimming cut 6 bases from V and 5 bases from J; bases unmatched to any gene: 10. The authors' processing: Reference gene primer amplification gave estimated nucleated cell counts. Profiling relied on immunoSEQ multiplex PCR, and the TCRdb table lists in-frame clones only, not all of them. For V, J and clone size, that table is used; D and trimming come from the DNA. The data hold about 87,000 clones, with roughly 80% observed a single time. Sequencing was carried out using peripheral blood. This receptor was obtained from a woman at least 80 years old with active or convalescent COVID-19. This chain uses TRBV19 with TRBJ2-7; 7 positions agree with TRBD2. CDR3 sequence (DNA): TGTGCCAGTAGAGCGGGGCACCCTCCTAACGAGCAGTACTTC. It translates to CASRAGHPPNEQYF.